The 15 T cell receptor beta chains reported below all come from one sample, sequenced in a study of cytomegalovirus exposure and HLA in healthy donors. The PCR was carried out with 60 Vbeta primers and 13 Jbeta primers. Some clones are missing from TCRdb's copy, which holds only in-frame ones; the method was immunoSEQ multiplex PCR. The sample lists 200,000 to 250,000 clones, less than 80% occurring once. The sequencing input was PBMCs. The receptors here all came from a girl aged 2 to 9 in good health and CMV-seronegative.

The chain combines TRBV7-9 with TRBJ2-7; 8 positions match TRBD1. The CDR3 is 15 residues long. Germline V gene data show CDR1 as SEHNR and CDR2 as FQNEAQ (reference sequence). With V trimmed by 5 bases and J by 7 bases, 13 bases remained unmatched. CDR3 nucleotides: TGTGCCAGCAGCGCTACCCCGGGACAGGCTGGAGAGCAGTACTTC. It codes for CASSATPGQAGEQYF.

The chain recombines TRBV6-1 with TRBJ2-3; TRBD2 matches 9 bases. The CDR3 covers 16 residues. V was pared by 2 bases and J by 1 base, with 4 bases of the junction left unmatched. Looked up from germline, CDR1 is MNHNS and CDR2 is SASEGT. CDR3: CASSEWASGGTDTQYF. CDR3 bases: TGTGCCAGCAGTGAATGGGCTAGCGGGGGCACAGATACGCAGTATTTT.

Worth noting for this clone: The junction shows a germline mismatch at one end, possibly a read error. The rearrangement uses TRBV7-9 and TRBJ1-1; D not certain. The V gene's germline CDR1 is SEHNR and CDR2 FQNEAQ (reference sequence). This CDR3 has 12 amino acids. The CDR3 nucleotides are TGTTCCAGCAGCCTGGGCGCGTCTGAAGCTTTCTTT. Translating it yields CSSSLGASEAFF.

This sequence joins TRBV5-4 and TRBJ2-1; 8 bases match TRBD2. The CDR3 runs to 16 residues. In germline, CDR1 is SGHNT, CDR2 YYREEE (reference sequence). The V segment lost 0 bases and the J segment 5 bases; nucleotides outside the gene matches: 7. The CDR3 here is CASSLAGTRPHNEQFF. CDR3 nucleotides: TGTGCCAGCAGCTTGGCCGGGACTAGGCCCCACAATGAGCAGTTCTTC.

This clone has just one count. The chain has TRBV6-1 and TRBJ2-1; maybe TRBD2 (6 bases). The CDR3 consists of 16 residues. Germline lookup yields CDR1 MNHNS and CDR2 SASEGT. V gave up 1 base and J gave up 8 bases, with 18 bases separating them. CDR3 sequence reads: CASSEVPGEMRDEQFF. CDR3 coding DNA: TGTGCCAGCAGTGAAGTGCCGGGGGAGATGAGGGATGAGCAGTTCTTC.

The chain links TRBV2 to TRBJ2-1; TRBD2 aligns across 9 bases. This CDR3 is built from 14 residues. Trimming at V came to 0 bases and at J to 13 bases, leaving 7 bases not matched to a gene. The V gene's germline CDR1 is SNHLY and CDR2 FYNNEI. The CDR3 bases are TGTGCCAGCAGTGAAGCGCCAGCGGGGGGCGAACAGTTCTTC. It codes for CASSEAPAGGEQFF.

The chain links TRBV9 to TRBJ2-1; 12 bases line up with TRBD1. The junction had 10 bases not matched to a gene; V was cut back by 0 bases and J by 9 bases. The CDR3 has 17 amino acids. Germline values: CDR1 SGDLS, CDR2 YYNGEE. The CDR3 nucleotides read TGTGCCAGCAGCGTAGGGGGGAGGGGACAGGGGGCGAGTGAGCAGTTCTTC. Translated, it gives CASSVGGRGQGASEQFF.

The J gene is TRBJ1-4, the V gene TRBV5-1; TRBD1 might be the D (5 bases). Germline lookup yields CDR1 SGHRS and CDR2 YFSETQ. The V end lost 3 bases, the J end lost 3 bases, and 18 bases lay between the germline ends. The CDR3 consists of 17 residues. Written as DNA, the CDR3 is TGCGCCAGCAGCTCGGGGCGGACTATACAGTCTAATGAAAAACTGTTTTTT. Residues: CASSSGRTIQSNEKLFF.

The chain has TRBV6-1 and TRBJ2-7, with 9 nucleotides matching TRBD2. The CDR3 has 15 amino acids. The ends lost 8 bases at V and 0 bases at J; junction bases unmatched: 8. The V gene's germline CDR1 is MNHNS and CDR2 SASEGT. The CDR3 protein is CASFNPSGDSYEQYF. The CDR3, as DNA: TGTGCCAGCTTTAACCCTAGCGGGGACTCCTACGAGCAGTACTTC.

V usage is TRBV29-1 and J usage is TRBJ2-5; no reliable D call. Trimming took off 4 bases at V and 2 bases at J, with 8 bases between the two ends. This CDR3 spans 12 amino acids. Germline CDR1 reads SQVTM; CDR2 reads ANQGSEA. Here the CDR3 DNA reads TGCAGCGTTGGCTATAGACAAGAGACCCAGTACTTC. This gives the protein CSVGYRQETQYF.

The CDR3 sequence: CASRSGQGLHGYTF. CDR3 coding DNA: TGTGCCAGTAGAAGCGGACAGGGGTTACATGGCTACACCTTC. The chain joins TRBV19 to TRBJ1-2, with TRBD1 identical over 9 bases. CDR1 is LNHDA, CDR2 SQIVND, per germline (reference sequence). The CDR3 consists of 14 residues. J was trimmed by 6 bases and V by 6 bases; bases with no gene match: 8.

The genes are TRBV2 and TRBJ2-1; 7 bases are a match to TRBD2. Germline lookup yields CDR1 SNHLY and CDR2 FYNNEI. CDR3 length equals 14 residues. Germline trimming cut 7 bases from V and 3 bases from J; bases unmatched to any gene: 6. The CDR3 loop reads CASTTLAGYNEQFF. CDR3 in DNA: TGTGCCAGCACTACCTTAGCGGGCTACAATGAGCAGTTCTTC. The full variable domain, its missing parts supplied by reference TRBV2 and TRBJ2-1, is EPEVTQTPSHQVTQMGQEVILRCVPISNHLYFYWYRQILGQKVEFLVSFYNNEISEKSEIFDDQFSVERPDGSNFTLKIRSTKLEDSAMYFCASTTLAGYNEQFFGPGTRLTVL.

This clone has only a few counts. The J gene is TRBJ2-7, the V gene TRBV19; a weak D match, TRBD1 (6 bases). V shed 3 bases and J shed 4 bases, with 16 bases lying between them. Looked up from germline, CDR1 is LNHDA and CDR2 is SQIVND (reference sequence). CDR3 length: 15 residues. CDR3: CASSISHDRRYEQYF. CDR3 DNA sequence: TGTGCCAGTAGTATTTCCCACGACAGGCGTTACGAGCAGTACTTC.

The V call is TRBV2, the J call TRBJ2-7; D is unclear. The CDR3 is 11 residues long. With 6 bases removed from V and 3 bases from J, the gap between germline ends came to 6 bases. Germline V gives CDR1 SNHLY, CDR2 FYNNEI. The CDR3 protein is CASRVHYEQYF. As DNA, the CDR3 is TGTGCCAGCAGAGTACACTACGAGCAGTACTTC.

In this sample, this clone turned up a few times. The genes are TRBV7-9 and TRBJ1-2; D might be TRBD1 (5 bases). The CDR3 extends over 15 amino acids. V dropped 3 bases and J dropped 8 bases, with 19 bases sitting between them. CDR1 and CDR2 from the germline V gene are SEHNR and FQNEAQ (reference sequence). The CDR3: CASSLGGIGLEGYTF. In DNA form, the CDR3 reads TGTGCCAGCAGCTTGGGGGGAATCGGCTTGGAGGGCTACACCTTC.